The clone carrying this T cell receptor beta chain was seen only a few times. Antigen specificity is unknown. This entry is derived from a study of blood T cells in healthy people across ages. Study results and limitations: Per-million-T-cell TCR beta diversity fell roughly linearly with age.

Russia was home to the donors, healthy Caucasian individuals aged about 6 to 90. Samples had at least 7 million PBMCs isolated from them. With a J-beta primer mix and a sample-barcoded 5' primer, a second PCR ran about 7 to 11 cycles. One entry per CDR3 protein, called by TCRdb with MiXCR from the 5' RACE reads. The sample includes around 800,000 distinct CDR3 sequences, approximately 44% seen only once; the top ten take approximately 20%. Per the germline V gene, CDR1 is SGDLS and CDR2 is YYNGEE. The V and J ends lost 4 bases and 2 bases respectively, with 12 bases between them. The CDR3 is 14 amino acids.

Sequencing was done on a sample of blood. The chain joins TRBV9 to TRBJ2-5; TRBD1 might be the D (6 bases). This sequence originates from a man in his fifties or sixties in good health. The DNA for the CDR3 is TGTGCCAGCAGCATACAGGGTGGGCAAGAGACCCAGTACTTC. It yields the protein CASSIQGGQETQYF.